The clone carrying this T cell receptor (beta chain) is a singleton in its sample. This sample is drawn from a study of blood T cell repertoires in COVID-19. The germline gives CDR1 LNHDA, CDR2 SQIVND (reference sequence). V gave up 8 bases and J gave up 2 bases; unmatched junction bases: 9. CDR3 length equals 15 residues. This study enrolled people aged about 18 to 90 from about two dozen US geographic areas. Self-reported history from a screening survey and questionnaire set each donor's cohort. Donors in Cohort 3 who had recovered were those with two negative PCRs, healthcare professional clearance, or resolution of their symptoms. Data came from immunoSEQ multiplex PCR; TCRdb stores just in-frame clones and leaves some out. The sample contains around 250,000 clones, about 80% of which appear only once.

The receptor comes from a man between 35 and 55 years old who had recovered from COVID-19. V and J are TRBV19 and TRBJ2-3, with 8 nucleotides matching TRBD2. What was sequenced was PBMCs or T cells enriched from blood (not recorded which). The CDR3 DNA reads TGTGCCAGTCGATCCAGCGGGGGAGTCACAGATACGCAGTATTTT. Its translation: CASRSSGGVTDTQYF.